This T cell receptor (beta chain) is drawn from a study of shared T cell receptors in the human thymus. This table comes from immunoSEQ multiplex PCR, and its TCRdb copy is limited to in-frame clones, with some not included. The top ten hold about 0.013% of the sample, which has hundreds of thousands of clones, approximately 80% seen once. Germline assignment: CDR1 SGHTA and CDR2 FQGNSA. The V gene lost 5 bases and the J gene lost 4 bases, with 18 bases spanning the gap. This CDR3 has 15 residues. This sample was shared with a second study, whose subject was human thymus T cells. In that study: Corrective cardiac surgery supplied the resected thymus tissue. In thymic and blood repertoires alike, V and J usage looked biased. Related studies found that unrelated individuals share highly overlapping thymic repertoires.

Sequencing input: thymocytes. The rearrangement links TRBV7-2 to TRBJ2-7; possibly TRBD2 for D (5 bases). The sequence was obtained from a boy less than two years old with a congenital heart defect. The CDR3 sequence is CASSLSKGLLYEQYF. The CDR3 bases are TGTGCCAGCAGCCTGAGTAAAGGACTTCTTTACGAGCAGTACTTC. The full variable domain, completed using reference TRBV7-2 and TRBJ2-7, is GAGVSQSPSNKVTEKGKDVELRCDPISGHTALYWYRQSLGQGLEFLIYFQGNSAPDKSGLPSDRFSAERTGGSVSTLTIQRTQQEDSAVYLCASSLSKGLLYEQYFGPGTRLTVT.